This TCR beta chain is from a study of regulatory T cells in long-lasting Graves disease. This clonotype occurred many times. The antigen remains unidentified. With iRepertoire HTBI primers and Arm-PCR of CDR3 regions, TCR beta libraries were built. TCRdb re-derived calls from the multiplex PCR reads in MiXCR, one entry per CDR3 protein. The table shows a few hundred thousand distinct CDR3 sequences, with approximately 15% occurring only once. Time point in this sample: newly diagnosed GD, antithyroid drugs for less than 3 months. After RNA was extracted from PBMCs, the TCR library was made from it. The patients included were those that came from an endocrinology department in Xi'an, China. Study-level findings and limits: Persistent disease showed a preference for TRBV28, TRBJ1-2 and TRBJ2-5.

V was clipped by 3 bases and J by 7 bases, with 7 bases between them. The CDR3 runs to 13 residues. Germline CDR1 is MNHEY and CDR2 is SMNVEV (reference sequence). This same sample was also taken into another study, of T cells in Graves' hyperthyroidism and ophthalmopathy. That investigation notes: Every diagnosis used clinical symptoms, serum thyroxine and TRAb, thyroid ultrasound and orbital computed tomography. The HTBI primer set served for first-round RT-PCR of the TCR CDR3.

This sequence joins TRBV27 and TRBJ1-6; D unclear. Sequencing used peripheral blood mononuclear cells (PBMCs), obtained at new diagnosis, from a patient treated with antithyroid drugs. This sequence originates from a middle-aged man with Graves disease. CDR3 amino acids: CASSLMANSPLHF. The CDR3 DNA is TGTGCCAGCAGTTTGATGGCCAATTCACCCCTCCACTTT.